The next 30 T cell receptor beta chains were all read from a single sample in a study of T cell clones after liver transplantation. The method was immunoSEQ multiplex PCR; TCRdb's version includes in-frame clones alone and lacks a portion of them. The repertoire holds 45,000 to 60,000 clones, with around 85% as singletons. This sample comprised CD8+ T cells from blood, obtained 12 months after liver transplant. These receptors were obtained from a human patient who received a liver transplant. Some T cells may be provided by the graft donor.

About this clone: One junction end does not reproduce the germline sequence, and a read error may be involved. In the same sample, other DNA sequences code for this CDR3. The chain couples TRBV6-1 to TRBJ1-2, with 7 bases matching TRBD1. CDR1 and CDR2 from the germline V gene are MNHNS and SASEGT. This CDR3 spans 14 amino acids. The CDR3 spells CASNPRGGSYGYTF. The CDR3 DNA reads TGTGCTAGCAACCCCAGGGGGGGTTCCTATGGCTACACCTTC.

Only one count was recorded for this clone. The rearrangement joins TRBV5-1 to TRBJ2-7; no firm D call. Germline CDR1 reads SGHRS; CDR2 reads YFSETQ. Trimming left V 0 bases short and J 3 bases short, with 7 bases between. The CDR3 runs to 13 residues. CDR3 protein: CASSLATNYEQYF. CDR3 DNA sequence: TGCGCCAGCAGCTTGGCCACCAACTACGAGCAGTACTTC. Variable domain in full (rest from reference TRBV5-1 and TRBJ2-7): KAGVTQTPRYLIKTRGQQVTLSCSPISGHRSVSWYQQTPGQGLQFLFEYFSETQRNKGNFPGRFSGRQFSNSRSEMNVSTLELGDSALYLCASSLATNYEQYFGPGTRLTVT.

The CDR3 DNA follows: TGTGCCAGCAGCGAAACAGGGTCGTCCTCTGGAAACACCATATATTTT. Protein product: CASSETGSSSGNTIYF. The rearrangement joins TRBV9 to TRBJ1-3, with D perhaps TRBD1 (6 bases). Trimming took off 3 bases at V and 0 bases at J, with 13 bases between the two ends. Germline V gene data show CDR1 as SGDLS and CDR2 as YYNGEE. This CDR3 comprises 16 residues.

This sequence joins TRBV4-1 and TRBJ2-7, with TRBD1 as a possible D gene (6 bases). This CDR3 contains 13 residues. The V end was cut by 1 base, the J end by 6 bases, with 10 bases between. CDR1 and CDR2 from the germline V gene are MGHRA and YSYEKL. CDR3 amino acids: CASSQGQVLEQYF. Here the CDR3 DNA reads TGCGCCAGCAGCCAAGGACAGGTGCTCGAGCAGTACTTC.

Here the CDR3 DNA reads TGTGCCAGCAGTCCTGACGGCTACAATGAGCAGTTCTTC. This translates into CASSPDGYNEQFF. The genes are TRBV28 and TRBJ2-1; D not certain. V lost 5 bases to trimming and J lost 3 bases, with 8 bases between them. CDR1 and CDR2 from the germline V gene are MDHEN and SYDVKM. This CDR3 region has 13 residues.

The CDR3 loop is CASSPRDSPYEQYF. The CDR3 region has the DNA TGTGCCAGCAGCCCCCGGGACAGTCCGTACGAGCAGTACTTC. The chain combines TRBV28 with TRBJ2-7, with 7 bases aligning to TRBD1. This CDR3 contains 14 residues. CDR1 and CDR2 from the germline V gene are MDHEN and SYDVKM. V shed 6 bases and J 4 bases; nucleotides not matched to a gene: 9.

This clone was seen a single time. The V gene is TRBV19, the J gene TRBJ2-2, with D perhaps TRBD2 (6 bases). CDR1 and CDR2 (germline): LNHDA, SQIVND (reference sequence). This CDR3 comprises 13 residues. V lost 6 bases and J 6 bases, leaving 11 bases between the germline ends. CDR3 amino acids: CASSPEGPGELFF. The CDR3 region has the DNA TGTGCCAGTAGCCCGGAGGGCCCCGGGGAGCTGTTTTTT.

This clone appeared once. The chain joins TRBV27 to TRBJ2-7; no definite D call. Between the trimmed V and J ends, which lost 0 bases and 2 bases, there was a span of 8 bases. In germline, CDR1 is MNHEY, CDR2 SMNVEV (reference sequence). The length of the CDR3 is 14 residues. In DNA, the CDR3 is TGTGCCAGCAGTTTATCGGGGTTAACCTACGAGCAGTACTTC. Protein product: CASSLSGLTYEQYF.

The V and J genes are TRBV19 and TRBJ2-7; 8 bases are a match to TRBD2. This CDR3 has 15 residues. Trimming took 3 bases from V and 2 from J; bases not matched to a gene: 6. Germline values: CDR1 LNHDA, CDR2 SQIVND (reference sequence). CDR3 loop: CASSIGGLGAYEQYF. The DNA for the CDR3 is TGTGCCAGTAGTATTGGGGGACTAGGAGCCTACGAGCAGTACTTC.

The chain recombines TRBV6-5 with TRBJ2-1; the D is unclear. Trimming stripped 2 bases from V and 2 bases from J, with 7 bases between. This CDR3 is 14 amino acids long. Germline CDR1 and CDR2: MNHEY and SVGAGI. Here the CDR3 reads CASSYRDPYNEQFF. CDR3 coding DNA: TGTGCCAGCAGTTACAGGGATCCCTACAATGAGCAGTTCTTC.

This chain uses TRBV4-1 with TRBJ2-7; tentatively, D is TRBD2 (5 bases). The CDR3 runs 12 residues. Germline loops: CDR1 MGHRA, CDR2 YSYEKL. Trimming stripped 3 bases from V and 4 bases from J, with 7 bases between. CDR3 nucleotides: TGCGCCAGCAGCCAGGACTTTTACGAGCAGTACTTC. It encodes CASSQDFYEQYF.

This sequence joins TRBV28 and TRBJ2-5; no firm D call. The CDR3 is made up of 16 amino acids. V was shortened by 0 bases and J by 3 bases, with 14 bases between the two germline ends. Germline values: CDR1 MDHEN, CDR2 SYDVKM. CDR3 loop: CASSLWEGGSKETQYF. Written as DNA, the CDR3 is TGTGCCAGCAGTTTATGGGAAGGCGGATCAAAAGAGACCCAGTACTTC.

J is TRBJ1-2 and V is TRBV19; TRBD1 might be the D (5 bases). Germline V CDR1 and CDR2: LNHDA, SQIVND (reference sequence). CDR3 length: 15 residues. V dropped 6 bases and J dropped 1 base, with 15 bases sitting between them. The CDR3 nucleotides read TGTGCCAGTAGCCCCTCGGGGAGGGGTAACTATGGCTACACCTTC. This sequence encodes CASSPSGRGNYGYTF.

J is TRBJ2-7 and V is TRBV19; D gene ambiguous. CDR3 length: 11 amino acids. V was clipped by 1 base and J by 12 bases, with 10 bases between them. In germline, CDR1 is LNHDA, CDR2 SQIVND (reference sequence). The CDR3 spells CASSIGFGWYF. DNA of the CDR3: TGTGCCAGTAGTATAGGATTTGGATGGTACTTC.

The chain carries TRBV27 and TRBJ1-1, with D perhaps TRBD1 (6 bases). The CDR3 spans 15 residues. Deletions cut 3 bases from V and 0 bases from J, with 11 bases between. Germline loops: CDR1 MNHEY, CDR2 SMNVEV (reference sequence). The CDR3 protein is CASSFQGSMNTEAFF. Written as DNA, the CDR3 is TGTGCCAGCAGTTTTCAGGGGTCGATGAACACTGAAGCTTTCTTT.

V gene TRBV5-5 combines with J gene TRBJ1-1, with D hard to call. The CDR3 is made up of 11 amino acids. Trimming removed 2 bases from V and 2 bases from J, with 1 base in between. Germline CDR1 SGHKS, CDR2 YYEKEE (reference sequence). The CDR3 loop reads CASSFNTEAFF. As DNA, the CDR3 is TGTGCCAGCAGCTTCAACACTGAAGCTTTCTTT. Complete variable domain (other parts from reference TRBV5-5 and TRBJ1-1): DAGVTQSPTHLIKTRGQQVTLRCSPISGHKSVSWYQQVLGQGPQFIFQYYEKEERGRGNFPDRFSARQFPNYSSELNVNALLLGDSALYLCASSFNTEAFFGQGTRLTVV.

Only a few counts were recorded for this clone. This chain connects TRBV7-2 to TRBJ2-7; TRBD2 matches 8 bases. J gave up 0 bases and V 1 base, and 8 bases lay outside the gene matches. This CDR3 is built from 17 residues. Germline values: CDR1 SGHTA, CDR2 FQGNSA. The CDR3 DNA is TGTGCCAGCAGCTTAGAACTAGCGGAGCACCTCTCCTACGAGCAGTACTTC. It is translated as CASSLELAEHLSYEQYF.

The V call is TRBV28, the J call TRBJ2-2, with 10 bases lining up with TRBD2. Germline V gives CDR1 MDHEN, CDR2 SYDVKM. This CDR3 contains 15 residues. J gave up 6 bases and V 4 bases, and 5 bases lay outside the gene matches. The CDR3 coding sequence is TGTGCCAGCAGTTCAGCGGGAGGGAGGTCCGGGGAGCTGTTTTTT. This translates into CASSSAGGRSGELFF.

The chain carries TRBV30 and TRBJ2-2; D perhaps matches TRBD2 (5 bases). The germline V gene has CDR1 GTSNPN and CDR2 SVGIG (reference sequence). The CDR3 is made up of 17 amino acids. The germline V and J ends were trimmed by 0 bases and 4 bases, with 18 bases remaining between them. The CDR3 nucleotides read TGTGCCTGGAGTGTACTCCCGGGGTCACCTCTCACCGGGGAGCTGTTTTTT. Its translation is CAWSVLPGSPLTGELFF.

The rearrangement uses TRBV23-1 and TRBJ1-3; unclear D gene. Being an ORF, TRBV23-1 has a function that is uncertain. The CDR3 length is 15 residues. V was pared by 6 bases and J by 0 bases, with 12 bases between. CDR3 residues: CASSPKVSSGNTIYF. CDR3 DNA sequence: TGCGCCAGCAGCCCAAAGGTCAGCTCTGGAAACACCATATATTTT.

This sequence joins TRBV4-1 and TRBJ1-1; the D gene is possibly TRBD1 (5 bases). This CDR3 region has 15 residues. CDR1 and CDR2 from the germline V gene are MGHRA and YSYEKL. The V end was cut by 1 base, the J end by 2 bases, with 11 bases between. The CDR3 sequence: CASSQVRTLNTEAFF. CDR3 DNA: TGCGCCAGCAGCCAAGTCAGGACACTAAACACTGAAGCTTTCTTT.

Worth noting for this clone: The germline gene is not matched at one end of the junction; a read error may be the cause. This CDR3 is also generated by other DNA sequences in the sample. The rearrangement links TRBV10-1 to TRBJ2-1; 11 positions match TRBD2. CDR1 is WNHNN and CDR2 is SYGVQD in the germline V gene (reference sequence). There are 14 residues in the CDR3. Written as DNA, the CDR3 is TGCGCTAGCAGTGAGACTAGCGGGAAGAATGAGCAGTTCTTC. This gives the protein CASSETSGKNEQFF.

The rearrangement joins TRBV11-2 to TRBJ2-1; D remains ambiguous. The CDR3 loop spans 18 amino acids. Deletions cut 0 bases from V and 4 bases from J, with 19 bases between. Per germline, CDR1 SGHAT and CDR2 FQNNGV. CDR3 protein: CASSLDVGNRDVYNEQFF. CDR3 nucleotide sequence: TGTGCCAGCAGCTTAGACGTAGGTAACAGAGATGTTTACAATGAGCAGTTCTTC.

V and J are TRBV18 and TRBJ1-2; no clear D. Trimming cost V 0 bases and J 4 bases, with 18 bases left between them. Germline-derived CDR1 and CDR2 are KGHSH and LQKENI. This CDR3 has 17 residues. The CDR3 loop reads CASSPPAATLEGYGYTF. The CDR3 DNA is TGTGCCAGCTCACCACCGGCAGCTACTCTTGAGGGCTATGGCTACACCTTC.

DNA of the CDR3: TGTGCCAGCAGCCTCGGCCAGGGGGCTATGAATGAGCAGTTCTTC. This translates into CASSLGQGAMNEQFF. The chain links TRBV7-3 to TRBJ2-1; 8 nucleotides match TRBD1. Germline trimming cut 5 bases from V and 7 bases from J; bases unmatched to any gene: 10. The CDR3 contains 15 residues. Germline values: CDR1 SGHTA, CDR2 FQGTGA.

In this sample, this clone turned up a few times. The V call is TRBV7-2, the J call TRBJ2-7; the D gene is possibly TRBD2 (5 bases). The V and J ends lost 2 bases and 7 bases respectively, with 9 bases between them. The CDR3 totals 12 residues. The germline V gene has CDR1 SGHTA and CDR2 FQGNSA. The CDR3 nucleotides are TGTGCCAGCAGCTTATGGACGGGAGAGCAGTACTTC. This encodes CASSLWTGEQYF.

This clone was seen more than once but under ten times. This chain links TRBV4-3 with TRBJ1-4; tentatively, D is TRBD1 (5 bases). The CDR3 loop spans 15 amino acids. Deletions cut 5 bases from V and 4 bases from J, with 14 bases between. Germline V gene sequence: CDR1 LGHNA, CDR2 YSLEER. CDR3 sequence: CASSESWGVNEKLFF. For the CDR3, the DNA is TGCGCCAGCAGCGAATCCTGGGGGGTTAATGAAAAACTGTTTTTT.

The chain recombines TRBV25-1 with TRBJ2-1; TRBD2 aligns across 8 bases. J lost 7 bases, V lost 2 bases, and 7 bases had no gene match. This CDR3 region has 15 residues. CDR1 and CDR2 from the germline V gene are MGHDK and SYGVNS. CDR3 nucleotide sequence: TGTGCCAGCAGTGAAGTTAGCGGGATGGGAAATGAGCAGTTCTTC. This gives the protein CASSEVSGMGNEQFF.

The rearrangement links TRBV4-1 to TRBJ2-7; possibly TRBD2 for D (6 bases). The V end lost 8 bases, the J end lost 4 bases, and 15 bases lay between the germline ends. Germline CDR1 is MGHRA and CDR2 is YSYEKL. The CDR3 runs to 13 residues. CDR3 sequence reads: CASGSRRGYEQYF. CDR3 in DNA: TGCGCCAGCGGATCAAGGAGGGGATACGAGCAGTACTTC.

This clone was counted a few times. CDR3 sequence (DNA): TGTGCCACCAGCACTCGAGATCCGGGACAGGACACTGAAGCTTTCTTT. It specifies CATSTRDPGQDTEAFF. This chain uses TRBV15 with TRBJ1-1; 8 nucleotides agree with TRBD1. This CDR3 is 16 amino acids long. Trimming removed 4 bases from V and 3 bases from J; junction bases left unmatched: 10. The germline gives CDR1 LNHNV, CDR2 YYDKDF (reference sequence).